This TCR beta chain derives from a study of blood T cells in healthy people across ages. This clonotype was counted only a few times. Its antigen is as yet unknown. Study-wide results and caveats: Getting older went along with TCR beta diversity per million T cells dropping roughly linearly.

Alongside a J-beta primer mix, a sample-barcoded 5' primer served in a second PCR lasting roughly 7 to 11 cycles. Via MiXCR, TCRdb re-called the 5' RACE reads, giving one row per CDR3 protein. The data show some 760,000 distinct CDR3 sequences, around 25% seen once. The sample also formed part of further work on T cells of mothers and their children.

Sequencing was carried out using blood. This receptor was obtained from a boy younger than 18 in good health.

CDR3 DNA sequence: TGTGCCAGCAGCGGTCGTGGGGGGGTTTCCTACAATGAGCAGTTCTTC. As protein: CASSGRGGVSYNEQFF. This chain uses TRBV9 with TRBJ2-1, with TRBD2 identical over 7 bases. V shed 3 bases and J 1 base; nucleotides not matched to a gene: 7. Germline loops: CDR1 SGDLS, CDR2 YYNGEE. The CDR3 totals 16 residues.